This TCR beta chain is drawn from a study of shared clonotypes between healthy human individuals (dated by TCRdb to the early 2020s). Study-level background: A couple of women and a few men aged 18 to 49 years were included in the cohort. Per donor, three plates each were used for CD4 naive and CD4 memory, two for CD8 naive, and one for CD8 memory. To estimate repertoire size and how much clonotypes are shared between individuals, the study performed deep sequencing of blood TCR repertoires from about five healthy adults. To increase sequencing depth and limit assay-specific biases, TCR repertoire library preparation and sequencing were carried out by different laboratories using diverse techniques. Leukapheresis yielded between about 0.85 and 10 billion PBMCs per donor. Results and caveats for the whole study, not just this receptor: Sampling was limited to blood, and TCR repertoires in tissue likely differ from TCR repertoires in blood. Naive subsets generally had larger estimated clonotype richness than memory subsets. The genetic and exposure-history diversity represented was limited by the small number of donors. Pairwise subsampling led to the expectation that sequencing depth would affect the degree of clonotype sharing among donors. Higher generation probabilities were observed for clonotypes shared by all four sorted-subset donors than for non-shared clonotypes. Incomplete sequencing was indicated by rarefaction of sorted-subset datasets, despite the large sequencing depth. Across a handful of donors, around 5.4% of naive CD4, 3.5% of naive CD8, 2% to 2.5% of memory CD4, and approximately 0.4% of memory CD8 clonotypes were shared.

The donors were healthy, HIV-negative adults with no recently reported acute infections or vaccinations. Only Caucasian adults living in Nashville, Tennessee, USA were represented among the donors. Magnetic negative selection was used to enrich CD4+ T cells, after which naive cells were positively selected on CD45RA and the negative fraction became the memory subset. Blood was collected by leukapheresis, and PBMCs were isolated by Ficoll-Histopaque density gradient centrifugation and then cryopreserved in liquid nitrogen vapor phase. Purity and quantity of every magnetically sorted T cell population were checked by analytical flow cytometry. Each sorted fraction had its genomic DNA isolated and then quantified by UV absorbance on a Nanodrop 2000c. From the cysteine through the phenylalanine, the CDR3 covers 13 amino acids. Only the CDR3 DNA is retained, 39 bases long and in frame from the first base. Per the germline V gene (reference sequence), MNHEY is the CDR1 and SMNVEV is the CDR2. After removal of 3 bases from V and 10 bases from J, the junction retains 6 bases not matched to a gene.

To note about this clone: The antigen it binds to is not known. No quality values exist for individual bases; no much larger clone is one base distant.

Using the deep immunoSEQ assay, TCR CDR3 regions were amplified from genomic DNA by multiplex PCR. For each cell subset, the extracted genomic DNA was distributed evenly across all wells of several immunoSEQ 96-well plates, and each plate served as one replicate. For sorted subsets, approximately 200 ng of genomic DNA, equivalent to some 33,000 T cell genomes, went into each replicate PCR. The purified libraries were quantified using a Qubit 3.0 fluorometer, sized with a Bioanalyzer 2100, and then quantified again using the KAPA Library Quantification kit. Each immunoSEQ 96-well plate was sequenced on its own single-read 150-cycle Illumina NextSeq 550 flow cell. The authors processed their data as follows. The immunoSEQ output contained only junctional sequences without quality scores, so filtering could not match that applied to full-length reads. To assign V/J genes and CDR3, sequences were annotated using PyIR, a Python wrapper for IgBLAST v1.9, with IMGT germline references. Reads were removed for weak V/J assignments (E-value above 1e-6), missing CDR3, stop codons, out-of-frame junctions, or ambiguous translated residues. V3J clonotypes were defined by identical inferred V gene, J gene, and CDR3 amino acid sequence. To compute the percentage overlap between repertoires, the number of shared unique clonotypes was divided by the size of the smaller repertoire. Richness of each repertoire was evaluated using RTK rarefaction, the Chao1 estimator, and Recon v2.1 estimates of unobserved clonotypes. Generation probabilities for all TCRbeta clonotypes obtained by the gDNA method from a few donors were computed using OLGA. In its TCRdb copy, this immuneACCESS table keeps in-frame sequences only and misses some clones. Where compared with another copy, unresolved V genes explain less than half of these, and the others have no known cause. The V and J calls and the clone size are those of that table, but D and trimming were determined from the DNA. This sample is represented by about 1 million clones; about 75% of them were singletons. The ten top clones hold approximately 1.5% of the sample.

Recombination joined TRBV27 with TRBJ2-7, with TRBD2 identical over 10 junction bases. This clonotype was obtained from a young man in good health. Source material: memory CD4+ T cells sorted from blood. Reading the label with the study, this specimen's cell subset or site is: CD45RA-negative fraction. The CDR3 reads CASSFASGGQQYF. The bases are TGTGCCAGCAGTTTCGCTAGCGGGGGCCAACAGTACTTC.